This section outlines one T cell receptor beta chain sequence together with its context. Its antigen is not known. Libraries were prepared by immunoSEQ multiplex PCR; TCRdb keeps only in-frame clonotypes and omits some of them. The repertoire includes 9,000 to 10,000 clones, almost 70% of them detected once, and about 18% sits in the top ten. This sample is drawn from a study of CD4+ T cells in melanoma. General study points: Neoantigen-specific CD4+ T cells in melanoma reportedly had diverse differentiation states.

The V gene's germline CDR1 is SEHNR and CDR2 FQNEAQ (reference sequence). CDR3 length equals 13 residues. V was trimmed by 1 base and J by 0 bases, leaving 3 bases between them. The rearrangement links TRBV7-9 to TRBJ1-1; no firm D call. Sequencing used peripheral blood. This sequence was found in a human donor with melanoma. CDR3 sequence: CASSLDVNTEAFF. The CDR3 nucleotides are TGTGCCAGCAGCTTAGACGTGAACACTGAAGCTTTCTTT.